The 17 T cell receptor beta chains listed next were all sequenced from one sample in a study of blood T cell repertoires in COVID-19. TCRdb keeps only in-frame clones here, not all; method: immunoSEQ multiplex PCR. The sample lists around 290,000 clones, around 90% occurring once. Sequencing input: PBMCs or T cells enriched from blood (not recorded which). The origin of the receptors is a woman in her sixties or seventies in a cohort exposed to, infected with or recovered from COVID-19 (not recorded which).

This sequence joins TRBV6-4 and TRBJ1-4; TRBD1 agrees at 10 bases. The CDR3 is 13 amino acids. Germline lookup yields CDR1 MRHNA and CDR2 SNTAGT. Trimming took 5 bases from V and 12 from J; bases not matched to a gene: 6. The CDR3 sequence: CASSWDRGSELFF. As DNA, the CDR3 is TGTGCCAGCAGTTGGGACAGGGGAAGCGAACTGTTTTTT.

The genes are TRBV5-1 and TRBJ1-5, with D perhaps matching TRBD1 (6 bases). Germline values: CDR1 SGHRS, CDR2 YFSETQ. The germline V and J ends were trimmed by 4 bases and 5 bases, with 13 bases remaining between them. CDR3 size: 14 residues. CDR3 nucleotide sequence: TGCGCCAGCAGCCCACAGGGTAGAGATCAGCCCCAGCATTTT. As protein: CASSPQGRDQPQHF.

The gene calls are TRBV7-2 and TRBJ2-2; 7 bases map to TRBD1. Germline V gives CDR1 SGHTA, CDR2 FQGNSA. The CDR3 spans 16 residues. V was pared by 0 bases and J by 5 bases, with 6 bases of the junction left unmatched. The CDR3 protein is CASSLARPGQTGELFF. CDR3 bases: TGTGCCAGCAGCTTAGCCCGCCCGGGACAGACCGGGGAGCTGTTTTTT. Supplemented by reference TRBV7-2 and TRBJ2-2, the full variable domain reads GAGVSQSPSNKVTEKGKDVELRCDPISGHTALYWYRQSLGQGLEFLIYFQGNSAPDKSGLPSDRFSAERTGGSVSTLTIQRTQQEDSAVYLCASSLARPGQTGELFFGEGSRLTVL.

The chain couples TRBV10-2 to TRBJ2-1; tentative D call: TRBD2 (5 bases). This CDR3 has 13 residues. Trimming removed 3 bases from V and 15 bases from J, with 18 bases in between. CDR1 and CDR2 from the germline V gene are WSHSY and SAAADI. The CDR3 here is CASSEFRAGEWFF. CDR3 bases: TGCGCCAGCAGTGAATTTCGGGCCGGGGAGTGGTTCTTC.

J is TRBJ2-5 and V is TRBV27; tentatively, D is TRBD2 (5 bases). There are 15 residues in the CDR3. V lost 2 bases to trimming and J lost 1 base, with 11 bases between them. The germline CDR1 and CDR2 sequences are MNHEY and SMNVEV (reference sequence). In DNA, the CDR3 is TGTGCCAGCAGTTTAGGGAGTAGGCGCCAAGAGACCCAGTACTTC. It codes for CASSLGSRRQETQYF.

The V and J genes are TRBV2 and TRBJ2-1, with D maybe TRBD2 (6 bases). The ends were cut back, 6 bases at V and 2 bases at J, with 14 bases in the middle. Germline CDR1 is SNHLY and CDR2 is FYNNEI. This CDR3 contains 15 residues. CDR3 nucleotide sequence: TGTGCCAGCAGCGCGGGACCTCTAACCTACAATGAGCAGTTCTTC. Encoded protein: CASSAGPLTYNEQFF.

The chain is built from TRBV9 and TRBJ1-2; 7 positions agree with TRBD1. The CDR3 contains 15 residues. From germline, CDR1 is SGDLS and CDR2 YYNGEE. The ends lost 4 bases at V and 7 bases at J; junction bases unmatched: 13. In nucleotides, the CDR3 is TGTGCCAGCAGCCCAACCGGGACAGAGAGAAGTGGCTACACCTTC. Translating gives CASSPTGTERSGYTF.

The V and J genes are TRBV4-3 and TRBJ2-5, with 7 positions matching TRBD2. The CDR3 extends over 14 amino acids. CDR1 is LGHNA, CDR2 YSLEER, per germline. Trimming cost V 5 bases and J 4 bases; bases outside gene matches: 7. The CDR3 DNA is TGCGCCAGCAGCTCCTGGGGGGGGGTAGAGACCCAGTACTTC. Translation: CASSSWGGVETQYF.

The V gene is TRBV7-3, the J gene TRBJ2-7; TRBD2 matches 7 bases. This CDR3 region has 20 residues. Per germline, CDR1 SGHTA and CDR2 FQGTGA. J gave up 3 bases and V 5 bases, and 25 bases lay outside the gene matches. The CDR3 bases are TGTGCCAGCAGCCATTCGAATTTCGGACTAGGTCGGACCCCCTTCTACGAGCAGTACTTC. Translation gives CASSHSNFGLGRTPFYEQYF.

The chain recombines TRBV27 with TRBJ2-2, with D possibly being TRBD2 (5 bases). Germline CDR1 and CDR2: MNHEY and SMNVEV (reference sequence). The CDR3 spans 16 residues. V was clipped by 8 bases and J by 7 bases, with 23 bases between them. The CDR3 is CASGREYIGRGGELFF. In DNA, the CDR3 is TGTGCCAGCGGTAGGGAGTATATTGGTCGTGGCGGGGAGCTGTTTTTT.

The chain has TRBV2 and TRBJ1-1; TRBD1 agrees at 8 bases. The CDR3 loop spans 12 amino acids. CDR1 is SNHLY and CDR2 is FYNNEI in the germline V gene. Trimming at V came to 6 bases and at J to 5 bases, leaving 2 bases not matched to a gene. The CDR3 loop reads CASSRQGTEAFF. The CDR3 coding sequence is TGTGCCAGCAGCCGACAGGGGACTGAAGCTTTCTTT.

J is TRBJ1-2 and V is TRBV19, with D possibly matching TRBD1 (5 bases). The CDR3 spans 13 residues. Germline V lookup: CDR1 LNHDA, CDR2 SQIVND (reference sequence). Trimming shortened V by 5 bases and J by 4 bases, and 11 bases separated the two germline ends. CDR3 in amino acids: CASSLGLLYGYTF. The CDR3 nucleotides are TGTGCCAGTAGTCTGGGGCTCCTCTATGGCTACACCTTC.

This CDR3 reads CASSYGRGNYEQYF. In nucleotides, the CDR3 is TGTGCCAGCAGTTACGGTCGGGGAAACTACGAGCAGTACTTC. J is TRBJ2-7 and V is TRBV6-5, with D perhaps matching TRBD2 (5 bases). Between the trimmed V and J ends, which lost 2 bases and 3 bases, there was a span of 11 bases. CDR1 and CDR2 (germline): MNHEY, SVGAGI. The CDR3 loop spans 14 amino acids.

The V call is TRBV24-1, the J call TRBJ2-1; D ambiguous. V was clipped by 1 base and J by 6 bases, with 6 bases between them. The germline V gene has CDR1 KGHDR and CDR2 SFDVKD. The CDR3 runs to 13 residues. The CDR3 spells CATSDLQFNEQFF. The CDR3 DNA reads TGTGCCACCAGTGATTTACAGTTCAATGAGCAGTTCTTC.

The chain recombines TRBV19 with TRBJ2-6, with D possibly being TRBD1 (5 bases). The CDR3 spans 15 residues. The V end lost 4 bases, the J end lost 0 bases, and 7 bases lay between the germline ends. CDR1 is LNHDA and CDR2 is SQIVND in the germline V gene (reference sequence). In DNA, the CDR3 is TGTGCCAGTAGTAGGGGCAACTCTGGGGCCAACGTCCTGACTTTC. It translates to CASSRGNSGANVLTF.

This chain joins TRBV5-1 and TRBJ1-2; D is unclear. Germline CDR1 is SGHRS and CDR2 is YFSETQ. Trimming pared 0 bases from V and 4 bases from J, leaving 13 bases between. The CDR3 length is 15 residues. The chain's CDR3 is CASSLGGSGIYGYTF. For the CDR3, the DNA is TGCGCCAGCAGCTTGGGCGGGTCAGGTATCTATGGCTACACCTTC.

The chain carries TRBV5-4 and TRBJ2-7, with TRBD2 matching over 7 bases. Germline V lookup: CDR1 SGHNT, CDR2 YYREEE (reference sequence). CDR3 size: 13 residues. V lost 4 bases to trimming and J lost 6 bases; unmatched junction nucleotides: 7. The CDR3 DNA follows: TGTGCCAGCAGCCCACAAACTAGCGTCGAGCAGTACTTC. This encodes CASSPQTSVEQYF.